The 22 T cell receptor beta chains presented below share a single source sample, sequenced in a study of T cell repertoires in cytomegalovirus infection (dated by TCRdb to between 2018 and 2021). Antigen specificity for these receptors is unknown. Interpreted using the paper, the treatment or condition label stands for: in vitro stimulation with specific CMV peptide epitopes to enrich CMV-specific T cells. Sequencer: Illumina HiSeq 1500. The raw public reads went through TCRdb reprocessing: fastp at Q25, MiXCR clone calling, in-frame beta chains kept. Every entry covers one CDR3 protein and lists the most common genes and DNA from its rows. The sample includes 75,000 to 100,000 distinct CDR3 sequences, with around 28% observed a single time. About 72% of the sample is in the top ten clones. The source was CD8+ T cells from cultured PBMCs, collected from culture after CMV antigen stimulation. All receptors come from a human donor in good health (CMV status not recorded). Some clones in this sample may be carry-over from other donors' samples.

This clonotype has a count of ten or more. V usage is TRBV6-2 or TRBV6-3 and J usage is TRBJ1-2; D is perhaps TRBD1 (6 bases). The germline V gene encodes CDR1 MNHEY and CDR2 SVGEGT. V lost 2 bases to trimming and J lost 2 bases, with 12 bases between them. This CDR3 is 15 amino acids long. The CDR3 is CASSYPGQTNYGYTF. DNA of the CDR3: TGTGCCAGCAGTTACCCGGGACAAACGAACTATGGCTACACCTTC.

The chain couples TRBV15 to TRBJ1-3; no firm D call. V lost 0 bases, J lost 4 bases, and 13 bases lay in between. CDR1 and CDR2 (germline): LNHNV, YYDKDF (reference sequence). This CDR3 contains 16 residues. CDR3 loop: CATSREGGLDGNTIYF. CDR3 nucleotides: TGTGCCACCAGCAGAGAGGGAGGTTTGGACGGAAACACCATATATTTT.

V and J are TRBV19 and TRBJ2-1; 8 bases fit TRBD1. V trimming: 3 bases; J trimming: 9 bases; junction bases outside the gene matches: 10. CDR1 is LNHDA and CDR2 is SQIVND in the germline V gene (reference sequence). This CDR3 comprises 15 residues. CDR3 in DNA: TGTGCCAGTAGTATCCCGAGACAGGGGATGGGTGAGCAGTTCTTC. Amino acid sequence: CASSIPRQGMGEQFF.

The chain uses TRBV7-6 and TRBJ2-7, with D perhaps TRBD1 (6 bases). Germline CDR1 and CDR2: SGHVS and FNYEAQ. Trimming took off 1 base at V and 7 bases at J, with 8 bases between the two ends. The length of the CDR3 is 12 residues. The CDR3 DNA reads as TGTGCCAGCAGCTTAGAAGACAGGGAGCAGTACTTC. The encoded protein is CASSLEDREQYF.

This chain uses TRBV7-8 with TRBJ1-5; 9 nucleotides align to TRBD1. The CDR3 is made up of 16 amino acids. In germline, CDR1 is SGHVS, CDR2 FQNEAQ. Unmatched junction bases numbered 10, after V lost 9 bases and J lost 1 base. CDR3: CARREQGAWSNQPQHF. CDR3 nucleotide sequence: TGTGCCAGAAGAGAACAGGGGGCTTGGAGCAATCAGCCCCAGCATTTT.

This clonotype has at least ten counts. The J gene is TRBJ1-6, the V gene TRBV9; D gene unclear. The CDR3 is 15 amino acids. V was trimmed by 2 bases and J by 6 bases, leaving 12 bases between them. CDR1 is SGDLS and CDR2 is YYNGEE in the germline V gene. CDR3 DNA: TGTGCCAGCAGCGTGCTTCCTGCGGGTAATTCACCCCTCCACTTT. Its protein product is CASSVLPAGNSPLHF.

V and J are TRBV12-3 or TRBV12-4 and TRBJ2-6, with D tentatively TRBD2 (7 bases). V was trimmed by 3 bases and J by 0 bases, leaving 12 bases between them. CDR3 length: 17 residues. CDR3 sequence (DNA): TGTGCCAGCAGTTTCGGGGGGCCTTTCTCTGGGGCCAACGTCCTGACTTTC. Translating gives CASSFGGPFSGANVLTF.

This clonotype occurred many times. The rearrangement uses TRBV7-2 and TRBJ2-7; D is tentatively TRBD1 or TRBD2 (6 bases each). The V and J ends lost 5 bases and 6 bases respectively, with 32 bases between them. The CDR3 runs to 19 residues. Germline assignment: CDR1 SGHTA and CDR2 FQGNSA. The CDR3 coding sequence is TGTGCCAGCAGCATTACACGACGGGGGCCAGAGCAGCCCAGGGGCGAGCAGTACTTC. Translating gives CASSITRRGPEQPRGEQYF.

This clonotype appeared a single time. V is TRBV7-4 and J is TRBJ1-2; no definite D call. Germline V gene sequence: CDR1 SGHVT, CDR2 SQSDAQ. The CDR3 runs 11 residues. Trimming stripped 8 bases from V and 8 bases from J, with 12 bases between. CDR3 DNA: TGTGCCAGCGGAGTAGGCGACGGCTACACCTTC. Amino acids: CASGVGDGYTF.

The chain links TRBV27 to TRBJ1-1; D perhaps matches TRBD1 (6 bases). CDR1 MNHEY and CDR2 SMNVEV come from the germline V gene (reference sequence). This CDR3 is 16 amino acids long. The V end lost 5 bases, the J end lost 5 bases, and 21 bases lay between the germline ends. The CDR3, as DNA: TGTGCCAGCAGTCCCATCGGGGGGGCGGAGGCAACTGAAGCTTTCTTT. This translates into CASSPIGGAEATEAFF.

The CDR3 bases are TGTGCCAGCGGGTCGTGGACAGGACTAGCGGGGGGTATCCACAATGAGCAGTTCTTC. Protein: CASGSWTGLAGGIHNEQFF. The rearrangement links TRBV27 to TRBJ2-1; 14 bases fit TRBD2. The V segment lost 8 bases and the J segment 5 bases; nucleotides outside the gene matches: 17. CDR3 size: 19 residues. Germline CDR1 is MNHEY and CDR2 is SMNVEV (reference sequence).

This clonotype was observed at least ten times. V and J are TRBV6-5 and TRBJ2-3; the D gene is possibly TRBD2 (6 bases). Trimming removed 3 bases from V and 2 bases from J, with 12 bases in between. CDR1 is MNHEY and CDR2 is SVGAGI in the germline V gene. The CDR3 loop spans 15 amino acids. This CDR3 is CASSYLAEFTDTQYF. CDR3 sequence (DNA): TGTGCCAGCAGTTATTTAGCGGAGTTCACAGATACGCAGTATTTT.

V and J are TRBV4-3 and TRBJ1-2; 9 nucleotides agree with TRBD1. Germline lookup yields CDR1 LGHNA and CDR2 YSLEER. The CDR3 contains 15 residues. The J segment lost 8 bases and the V segment lost 1 base, leaving 8 bases of the junction unmatched. The CDR3 nucleotides read TGCGCCAGCAGCCAAGTCACGGGACAGGGACAAGGCTACACCTTC. Encoded protein: CASSQVTGQGQGYTF.

This clonotype was counted between two and nine times. The chain carries TRBV6-5 and TRBJ2-7; weak D call: TRBD2 (9 bases). Trimming pared 3 bases from V and 3 bases from J, leaving 21 bases between. CDR3 length: 17 residues. Germline CDR1 is MNHEY and CDR2 is SVGAGI. The CDR3 reads CASSYDPGGGGGYEQYF. The CDR3 coding sequence is TGTGCCAGCAGTTATGACCCAGGGGGCGGGGGGGGCTACGAGCAGTACTTC.

By share, this clonotype counts as medium-sized. This sequence joins TRBV7-2 and TRBJ2-7, with unresolved D. V dropped 5 bases and J dropped 3 bases, with 17 bases sitting between them. The CDR3 sequence is 15 residues long. Germline lookup yields CDR1 SGHTA and CDR2 FQGNSA. CDR3 loop: CASSALVSRGYEQYF. In nucleotides, the CDR3 is TGTGCCAGCAGCGCCCTCGTTAGTCGAGGCTACGAGCAGTACTTC.

About this clonotype itself: A much larger clonotype is one base distant, so this may be a read error. The chain links TRBV7-3 to TRBJ2-7; 12 bases align to TRBD2. The trim removed 6 bases at V and 3 bases at J, leaving 6 bases unmatched. This CDR3 comprises 15 residues. The germline CDR1 and CDR2 sequences are SGHTA and FQGTGA. CDR3 region: CASRPQLAGGYEQYF. CDR3 sequence (DNA): TGTGCCAGCAGACCCCAACTAGCGGGGGGCTACGAGCAGTACTTC.

Ten or more counts support this clonotype. V usage is TRBV7-2 and J usage is TRBJ2-7, with 14 bases lining up with TRBD2. Germline lookup yields CDR1 SGHTA and CDR2 FQGNSA. Trimming removed 1 base from V and 4 bases from J; junction bases left unmatched: 3. The CDR3 consists of 16 residues. The CDR3, as DNA: TGTGCCAGCAGCTTAGGACTAGCGGGGGGGCCATACGAGCAGTACTTC. This translates into CASSLGLAGGPYEQYF.

J is TRBJ1-1 and V is TRBV11-2; D may be TRBD1 (5 bases). CDR3 length: 17 amino acids. The V gene's germline CDR1 is SGHAT and CDR2 FQNNGV. V was shortened by 8 bases and J by 4 bases, with 26 bases between the two germline ends. DNA for the CDR3: TGTGCCAGCGGAGACAGCCAAGCCGGGGGAGTCGCCACTGAAGCTTTCTTT. As protein: CASGDSQAGGVATEAFF.

The sample holds a few counts of this clonotype. This chain uses TRBV27 with TRBJ2-6, with D perhaps matching TRBD2 (7 bases). The germline V and J ends were trimmed by 2 bases and 0 bases, with 17 bases remaining between them. Germline-derived CDR1 and CDR2 are MNHEY and SMNVEV (reference sequence). The CDR3 covers 19 residues. CDR3: CASSLGTGGGVSGANVLTF. DNA for the CDR3: TGTGCCAGCAGTTTAGGAACGGGCGGGGGCGTCTCTGGGGCCAACGTCCTGACTTTC.

J is TRBJ2-3 and V is TRBV2; 14 bases match TRBD2. The CDR3 has 15 residues. Germline values: CDR1 SNHLY, CDR2 FYNNEI. V lost 6 bases, J lost 6 bases, and 5 bases stayed unmatched. The CDR3 DNA reads TGTGCCAGCAGGGCCGGGACTAGCGGGGGTGATACGCAGTATTTT. Its translation: CASRAGTSGGDTQYF.

In its sample, this clonotype was seen many times. The chain carries TRBV6-5 and TRBJ1-1, with 10 bases matching TRBD1. V gave up 5 bases and J gave up 4 bases; unmatched junction bases: 4. Looked up from germline, CDR1 is MNHEY and CDR2 is SVGAGI. This CDR3 is built from 14 residues. CDR3 nucleotides: TGTGCCAGCAGTCCGGGACAGGGGTTCACTGAAGCTTTCTTT. Encoded protein: CASSPGQGFTEAFF.

The chain joins TRBV11-2 to TRBJ1-6, with D unclear. Deletions cut 6 bases from V and 0 bases from J, with 15 bases between. This CDR3 has 17 amino acids. In germline, CDR1 is SGHAT, CDR2 FQNNGV. For the CDR3, the DNA is TGTGCCAGCAGTAAGGAGAAGGAACGCTCCTATAATTCACCCCTCCACTTT. Protein sequence: CASSKEKERSYNSPLHF.